This T cell receptor (beta chain) was retrieved from a study of blood T cell repertoires in COVID-19. For the study at large: COVID-19 samples, acute and convalescent, were from the United States, Italy and Spain. From T cells, B-cell-depleted T cells, or PBMCs came the material, which was cDNA or gDNA.

In the original workflow: It was from reference gene primer amplification that nucleated cell counts were estimated. This table comes from immunoSEQ multiplex PCR, and its TCRdb copy is limited to in-frame clones, with some not included. V, J and clone size derive from that table, while D and trimming were established from the DNA sequence. The sample has about 72,000 clones, 82% seen once. The CDR3 runs to 15 residues. Germline CDR1 is LNHDA and CDR2 is SQIVND (reference sequence). Trimming took 3 bases from V and 3 from J, leaving 12 bases between them. The V call is TRBV19, the J call TRBJ1-5; D not resolved. Sequences were obtained from peripheral blood. The TCR originated in a human donor in a cohort sampled during active COVID-19. The CDR3: CASSIGGSANQPQHF. Here the CDR3 DNA reads TGTGCCAGTAGTATCGGCGGTTCGGCCAATCAGCCCCAGCATTTT.